This T cell receptor (beta chain) was observed in a study of cytomegalovirus exposure and HLA in healthy donors. Study conclusions and caveats: Later, an analysis found that TCR clusters from the first cohort tended to co-occur in the 120 or so validation repertoires. The study designated 150 to 200 TCR beta chains cytomegalovirus-associated.

On this clone itself: The antigen remains unidentified.

Profiled with immunoSEQ multiplex PCR; TCRdb holds only in-frame clones, not every one. Of approximately 76,000 clones in the sample, approximately 95% were seen once. CDR1 is MNHEY and CDR2 is SVGAGI in the germline V gene. The V end lost 0 bases, the J end lost 2 bases, and 10 bases lay between the germline ends. The CDR3 has 15 residues. The gene calls are TRBV6-5 and TRBJ1-2; D perhaps matches TRBD1 (5 bases). This clonotype was obtained from a woman younger than 30 in good health and CMV-seropositive. What was sequenced was PBMCs. CDR3 region: CASSYSWGVNYGYTF. The CDR3, as DNA: TGTGCCAGCAGTTACTCTTGGGGCGTCAACTATGGCTACACCTTC.